This T cell receptor beta chain originates from a study of T-cell memory formation after mild COVID-19. Across the whole study: The study found TCR clusters largely donor specific. Whole-study results and caveats: Clones that contracted from day 15 to 85 had balanced CD4/CD8; later expanders were CD4+ biased. Those CD4+ clones that contracted were mainly in CM and EM (CD8+ ones in EMRA).

Researchers used 5'RACE with constant-segment primers to make TCR alpha and TCR beta cDNA libraries that carry sample barcodes and UMIs. TCRdb itself ran the 5' RACE reads through MiXCR, one entry per CDR3 protein. The repertoire holds under 400,000 distinct CDR3 sequences, around a fifth seen once, with roughly an eighth in the top ten. This clonotype was detected a few times. No antigen is known for it. Sequenced: PBMCs or a T cell subset sorted from them (not recorded which). This receptor was taken from an adult woman who had mild COVID-19 (a few samples of this study predate the infection). Cell type and time point are not known.

For the CDR3, the DNA is TGCAGCGTTGAAATGGCGGGGAGCTACAATGAGCAGTTCTTC. Translation: CSVEMAGSYNEQFF. V usage is TRBV29-1 and J usage is TRBJ2-1, with a weak D call TRBD2 (6 bases). Germline-derived CDR1 and CDR2 are SQVTM and ANQGSEA. The CDR3 has 14 residues. The germline V and J ends were trimmed by 2 bases and 3 bases, with 11 bases remaining between them.